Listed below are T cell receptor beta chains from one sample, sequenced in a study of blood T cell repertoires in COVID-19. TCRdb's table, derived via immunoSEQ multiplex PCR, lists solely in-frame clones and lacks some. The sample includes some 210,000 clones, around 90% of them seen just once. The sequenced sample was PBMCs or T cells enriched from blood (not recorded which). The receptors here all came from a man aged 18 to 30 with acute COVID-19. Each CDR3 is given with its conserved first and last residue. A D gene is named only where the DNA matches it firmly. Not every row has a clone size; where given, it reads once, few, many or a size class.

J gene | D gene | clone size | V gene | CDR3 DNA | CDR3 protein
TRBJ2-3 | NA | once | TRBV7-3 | TGTGCCAGCAGCTTAGACTATACTAGCACAGATACGCAGTATTTT | CASSLDYTSTDTQYF
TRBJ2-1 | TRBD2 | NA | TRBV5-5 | TGTGCCAGCAGCTTGAGACTAGCGACTTCCAATGAGCAGTTCTTC | CASSLRLATSNEQFF
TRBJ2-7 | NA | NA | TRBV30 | TGTGCCTGGAGAGTGGGGCGTCACGAGCAGTACTTC | CAWRVGRHEQYF
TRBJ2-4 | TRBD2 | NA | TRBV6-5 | TGTGCCACCCTAGCGGGAGTGGTCAAAAACATTCAGTACTTC | CATLAGVVKNIQYF
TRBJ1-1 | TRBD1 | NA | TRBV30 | TGTGCCTGGAGTGGTTCCGGGACAGGTAATTACGAGGCTTTCTTT | CAWSGSGTGNYEAFF
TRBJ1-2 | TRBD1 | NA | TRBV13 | TGTGCCAGCAGACCCGACAGGGTTTTAGGTAACTATGGCTACACCTTC | CASRPDRVLGNYGYTF
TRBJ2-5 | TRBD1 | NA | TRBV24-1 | TGTGCCACCAGTGGGCCGAGGACAGGGCACAGCCAAGAGACCCAGTACTTC | CATSGPRTGHSQETQYF
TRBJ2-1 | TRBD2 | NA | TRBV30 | TGTGCCTGGAGTAGGAGCGGGAGTCTTGTAAATGAGCAGTTCTTC | CAWSRSGSLVNEQFF
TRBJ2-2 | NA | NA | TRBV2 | TGTGCCAGCCTCGGGACCGGGGAGCTGTTTTTT | CASLGTGELFF
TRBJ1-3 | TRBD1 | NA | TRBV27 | TGTGCCAGCAGTACGACAGGGGCTGGAAACACCATATATTTT | CASSTTGAGNTIYF
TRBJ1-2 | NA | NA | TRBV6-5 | TGTGCCAGCAGTTACTCGTTTACAACTAACTATGGCTACACCTTC | CASSYSFTTNYGYTF
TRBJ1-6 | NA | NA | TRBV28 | TGTGCCAGCAGCACCGGGGGGGCTCTCGGGTCCTATAATTCACCCCTCCACTTT | CASSTGGALGSYNSPLHF
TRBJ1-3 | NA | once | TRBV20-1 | TGCAGTGCTAGTCCCAATGGAAACACCATATATTTT | CSASPNGNTIYF
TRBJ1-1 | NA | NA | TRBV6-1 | TGTGCCAGCAGTGAGAGCCGCGGCAGCGAGAACACTGAAGCTTTCTTT | CASSESRGSENTEAFF
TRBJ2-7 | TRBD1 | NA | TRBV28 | TGTGCCAGCACCGCGACAGGGGAAACCTACGAGCAGTACTTC | CASTATGETYEQYF
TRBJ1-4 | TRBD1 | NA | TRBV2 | TGTGCCAGCAGCCCCGGGACAGGTGAAAAACTGTTTTTT | CASSPGTGEKLFF
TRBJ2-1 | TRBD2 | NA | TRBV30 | TGTGCCTGGAGTGTACAGACTAGCGGGGGGGAGCAGTTCTTC | CAWSVQTSGGEQFF
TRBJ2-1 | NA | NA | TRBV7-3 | TGTGCCAGCAGCTTCAGTTCCAACAATGAGCAGTTCTTC | CASSFSSNNEQFF
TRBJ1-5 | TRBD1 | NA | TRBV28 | TGTGCCAGCAGCCAACCCCGGGACAGAAATCAGCCCCAGCATTTT | CASSQPRDRNQPQHF
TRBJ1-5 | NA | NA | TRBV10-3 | TGTGCCATCAAAGGGGCAGGGTATCAGCCCCAGCATTTT | CAIKGAGYQPQHF
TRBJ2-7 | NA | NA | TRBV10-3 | TGTGCCATCAGGGACTCCGCGTACTTC | CAIRDSAYF
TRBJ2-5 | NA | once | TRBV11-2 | TGTGCCAGCAGCCCCCCACCTCCGGGACATGGGGAGACCCAGTACTTC | CASSPPPPGHGETQYF
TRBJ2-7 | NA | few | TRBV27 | TGTGCCAGCAAGGGGCCCTACGAGCAGTACTTC | CASKGPYEQYF
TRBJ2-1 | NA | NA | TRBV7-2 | TGTGCCAGCAGCGCGCGGCGGGGACTCCGAACCTACAATGAGCAGTTCTTC | CASSARRGLRTYNEQFF
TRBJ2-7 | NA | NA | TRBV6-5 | TGTGCCAGCAGTTACGGGCAGGGCCCCTACGAGCAGTACTTC | CASSYGQGPYEQYF
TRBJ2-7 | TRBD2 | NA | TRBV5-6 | TGTGCCAGCAGCTCCGGGACTACTCCCGAGCAGTACTTC | CASSSGTTPEQYF
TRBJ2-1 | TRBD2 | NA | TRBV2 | TGTGCCAGCAGTGAATTTTCAGCGGGAGAGTTCTTC | CASSEFSAGEFF
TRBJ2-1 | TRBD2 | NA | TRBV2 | TGTGCCAGCAGCACAAATAGCGGGAGGGCGGGCAATGAGCAGTTCTTC | CASSTNSGRAGNEQFF
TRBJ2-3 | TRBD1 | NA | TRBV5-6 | TGTGCCAGCAGCTTGGGTCCGGGACAGGGTCATACGCAGTATTTT | CASSLGPGQGHTQYF
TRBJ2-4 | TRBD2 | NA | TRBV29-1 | TGCAGCGTTGAACGTGCGGGAGGGTCCAAAAACATTCAGTACTTC | CSVERAGGSKNIQYF
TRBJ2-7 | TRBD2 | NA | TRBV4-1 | TGCGCCAGCAGCCATCCCCTAGCGGCCCGCTCCTACGAGCAGTACTTC | CASSHPLAARSYEQYF
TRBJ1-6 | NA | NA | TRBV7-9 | TGTGCCAGCAGCTTATCGGGGGGGACGGCGAATTCACCCCTCCACTTT | CASSLSGGTANSPLHF
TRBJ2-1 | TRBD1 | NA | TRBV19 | TGTGCCAGTAGTATTTTGGGGACAGGGGCTAATGAGCAGTTCTTC | CASSILGTGANEQFF
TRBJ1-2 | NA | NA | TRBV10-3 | TGTGCCACCGGGGGGGAGAGGGTAGGCGGCTACACCTTC | CATGGERVGGYTF
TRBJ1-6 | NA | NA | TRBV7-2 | TGTGCCAGCAGCTTAGTGACTGATTCACCCCTCCACTTT | CASSLVTDSPLHF
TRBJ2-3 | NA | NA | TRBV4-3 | TGCGCCAGCAGCCAAGACTGGGGGGGCACAGATACGCAGTATTTT | CASSQDWGGTDTQYF
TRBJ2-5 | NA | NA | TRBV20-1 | TGCAGTGCTAGTACGGGAGTAGAAGGGACCCAGTACTTC | CSASTGVEGTQYF
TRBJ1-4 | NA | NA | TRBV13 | TGTGCCAGCAGCTTCGGACCGGACAGCGAAAAACTGTTTTTT | CASSFGPDSEKLFF
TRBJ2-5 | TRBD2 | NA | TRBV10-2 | TGCGCCAGCGCCGTTAGCGGGAGTGGAGAGACCCAGTACTTC | CASAVSGSGETQYF
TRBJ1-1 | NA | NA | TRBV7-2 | TGTGCCAGCAGCGCGGACAGAATCACTGAAGCTTTCTTT | CASSADRITEAFF